Each of the 14 T cell receptor beta chains below was sequenced from the same sample in a study of technical replicates of blood from a few donors. Generated by immunoSEQ multiplex PCR, the TCRdb table keeps only in-frame clones and is missing some. The sample contains 80,000 to 100,000 clones, about 92% of which appear only once. The sample consisted of T cells isolated from PBMCs. All receptors come from a human donor in good health.

This sequence joins TRBV5-6 and TRBJ1-1; 10 nucleotides agree with TRBD1. Looked up from germline, CDR1 is SGHDT and CDR2 is YYEEEE. CDR3 length equals 15 residues. Losses at the gene ends were 4 bases for V and 2 bases for J; bases not matched to a gene: 5. The CDR3 region is CASSDRGRGNTEAFF. The DNA for the CDR3 is TGTGCCAGCAGCGACAGGGGGCGCGGAAACACTGAAGCTTTCTTT.

The J gene is TRBJ1-1, the V gene TRBV7-8; D uncertain. Germline V gives CDR1 SGHVS, CDR2 FQNEAQ. Trimming took off 5 bases at V and 11 bases at J, with 21 bases between the two ends. The CDR3 has 14 residues. The CDR3 DNA sequence: TGTGCCAGCAGCCCGACTTCGTCAAGTCAGACGGCTTTCTTT. It codes for CASSPTSSSQTAFF.

The V call is TRBV13, the J call TRBJ1-1; D uncertain. The germline gives CDR1 PRHDT, CDR2 FYEKMQ (reference sequence). Between the trimmed V and J ends, which lost 7 bases and 3 bases, there was a span of 15 bases. This CDR3 is built from 14 residues. CDR3 sequence reads: CASTTQEVYTEAFF. The CDR3 bases are TGTGCCAGCACAACCCAAGAGGTTTACACTGAAGCTTTCTTT. The variable domain in full, completed from reference TRBV13 and TRBJ1-1, reads AAGVIQSPRHLIKEKRETATLKCYPIPRHDTVYWYQQGPGQDPQFLISFYEKMQSDKGSIPDRFSAQQFSDYHSELNMSSLELGDSALYFCASTTQEVYTEAFFGQGTRLTVV.

This clone has only one observation. The V call is TRBV11-3, the J call TRBJ1-1; no definite D call. Trimming took off 7 bases at V and 0 bases at J, with 15 bases between the two ends. Germline lookup yields CDR1 SGHNT and CDR2 YENEEA. CDR3 length equals 15 residues. The CDR3 is CASNIGDIMNTEAFF. DNA for the CDR3: TGTGCCAGCAACATCGGGGATATAATGAACACTGAAGCTTTCTTT.

The gene calls are TRBV10-3 and TRBJ2-7, with 10 bases identical to TRBD1. Germline CDR1 ENHRY, CDR2 SYGVKD. The CDR3 is 18 residues long. V lost 7 bases and J lost 1; bases outside the gene matches: 16. CDR3 nucleotide sequence: TGTGCCATCAAGAAGGGACAGGGGCCCAACCAAGATTCCTACGAGCAGTACTTC. Translated, it gives CAIKKGQGPNQDSYEQYF.

The V and J genes are TRBV11-2 and TRBJ2-7; maybe TRBD2 (7 bases). V was shortened by 1 base and J by 5 bases, with 12 bases between the two germline ends. The CDR3 covers 14 residues. Germline lookup yields CDR1 SGHAT and CDR2 FQNNGV. The DNA of the CDR3 is TGTGCCAGCAGCTTAGCGGGGGGCTTCCACGAGCAGTACTTC. Amino acids: CASSLAGGFHEQYF.

V usage is TRBV2 and J usage is TRBJ2-7, with 8 bases identical to TRBD1. J gave up 6 bases and V 5 bases, and 9 bases lay outside the gene matches. This CDR3 has 14 amino acids. The germline V gene has CDR1 SNHLY and CDR2 FYNNEI. CDR3 sequence: CASSPRTGYSEQYF. The CDR3 coding sequence is TGTGCCAGCAGTCCTCGGACAGGGTATAGCGAGCAGTACTTC.

This clone is a singleton in its sample. The V and J genes are TRBV27 and TRBJ1-1; the D is unclear. Germline-derived CDR1 and CDR2 are MNHEY and SMNVEV (reference sequence). There are 13 residues in the CDR3. Trimming shortened V by 5 bases and J by 4 bases, and 11 bases separated the two germline ends. Here the CDR3 reads CASSMFRSTEAFF. The CDR3 coding sequence is TGTGCCAGCAGTATGTTTAGGAGCACTGAAGCTTTCTTT.

The J gene is TRBJ2-5, the V gene TRBV14; 8 nucleotides agree with TRBD2. The CDR3 spans 16 residues. The germline gives CDR1 SGHDN, CDR2 FVKESK. Losses at the gene ends were 1 base for V and 5 bases for J; bases not matched to a gene: 9. CDR3 amino acids: CASSQVNGRARETQYF. CDR3 bases: TGTGCCAGCAGCCAAGTAAACGGGAGGGCCCGGGAGACCCAGTACTTC. Full variable domain (missing parts from reference TRBV14 and TRBJ2-5): EAGVTQFPSHSVIEKGQTVTLRCDPISGHDNLYWYRRVMGKEIKFLLHFVKESKQDESGMPNNRFLAERTGGTYSTLKVQPAELEDSGVYFCASSQVNGRARETQYFGPGTRLLVL.

The rearrangement uses TRBV19 and TRBJ1-4; D is uncertain. Trimming took off 3 bases at V and 8 bases at J, with 19 bases between the two ends. Germline CDR1 LNHDA, CDR2 SQIVND (reference sequence). The CDR3 length is 16 residues. This chain's CDR3 is CASSIRVLQPLEKLFF. CDR3 nucleotide sequence: TGTGCCAGTAGTATCCGAGTTCTTCAACCGCTCGAAAAACTGTTTTTT.

The rearrangement links TRBV15 to TRBJ1-2; D is perhaps TRBD1 (5 bases). V lost 0 bases and J lost 11, with 10 bases in between. The CDR3 spans 12 residues. Germline loops: CDR1 LNHNV, CDR2 YYDKDF (reference sequence). CDR3 region: CATSRDGGGYTF. For the CDR3, the DNA is TGTGCCACCAGCAGAGACGGGGGAGGGTACACCTTC. Together with reference TRBV15 and TRBJ1-2, the CDR3 gives the full variable domain: DAMVIQNPRYQVTQFGKPVTLSCSQTLNHNVMYWYQQKSSQAPKLLFHYYDKDFNNEADTPDNFQSRRPNTSFCFLDIRSPGLGDTAMYLCATSRDGGGYTFGSGTRLTVV.

The CDR3 spells CASSGRSSGYTF. The CDR3 DNA reads TGTGCCAGCAGCGGGAGGTCTAGCGGCTACACCTTC. The V and J genes are TRBV7-9 and TRBJ1-2, with D unclear. In germline, CDR1 is SEHNR, CDR2 FQNEAQ (reference sequence). The ends were cut back, 5 bases at V and 8 bases at J, with 12 bases in the middle. The CDR3 has 12 residues.

In its sample, this clone was seen once. The chain recombines TRBV5-6 with TRBJ2-3; D is ambiguous. Looked up from germline, CDR1 is SGHDT and CDR2 is YYEEEE. The CDR3 consists of 14 residues. V dropped 5 bases and J dropped 7 bases, with 17 bases sitting between them. The CDR3 nucleotides are TGTGCCAGCAGTTCTGCTGTGTCCAGGTATACGCAGTATTTT. Protein: CASSSAVSRYTQYF.

V usage is TRBV27 and J usage is TRBJ2-5; possibly TRBD2 for D (6 bases). The CDR3 spans 13 residues. V lost 2 bases and J lost 5, with 9 bases in between. Germline CDR1 MNHEY, CDR2 SMNVEV (reference sequence). The CDR3 nucleotides read TGTGCCAGCAGTTTAGGAGGGAAGGAGACCCAGTACTTC. Amino acid sequence: CASSLGGKETQYF.